The 21 T cell receptor beta chains below were found in one sample sequenced in a study of human T cells and chemical hapten exposure (dated by TCRdb to the early 2020s). The library was obtained by RACE. Sequencing instrument: NextSeq 500. The public reads were quality trimmed at Q25 with fastp and then assembled into clones with MiXCR by TCRdb, keeping productive beta chains. CDR3 protein duplicates are merged, each entry listing the most common genes and DNA. Counted in this sample were 300,000 to 400,000 distinct CDR3 sequences; 6% to 8.5% of them appeared once. Approximately 8.9% of the sample comes from the top ten. According to the study, the label for this sample's time point signals: patch test 1, 2 weeks after DPC sensitization. The sample's treatment or condition label is to be understood as: therapeutic diphenylcyclopropenone sensitization with weekly scalp DPC. Sequences were derived from whole blood, sampled in connection with sensitization to the hapten diphenylcyclopropenone (DPC). The origin of the receptors is a young woman with alopecia areata. Some clones in this sample may be carry-over from other donors' samples.

This clonotype was observed many times. The chain combines TRBV7-9 with TRBJ1-4; D remains ambiguous. Trimming left V 6 bases short and J 3 bases short, with 14 bases between. Germline-derived CDR1 and CDR2 are SEHNR and FQNEAQ (reference sequence). CDR3 length equals 15 residues. CDR3 sequence: CASSQGRIANEKLFF. The CDR3 DNA sequence: TGTGCCAGCAGTCAAGGACGGATCGCTAATGAAAAACTGTTTTTT.

The rearrangement links TRBV12-3 or TRBV12-4 to TRBJ1-4; D gene ambiguous. This CDR3 contains 14 residues. V lost 3 bases and J lost 6, with 11 bases in between. In DNA, the CDR3 is TGTGCCAGCAGTTTGAGACCGAAGGATGAAAAACTGTTTTTT. It translates to CASSLRPKDEKLFF.

This chain uses TRBV4-3 with TRBJ2-4; D gene uncertain. This CDR3 is built from 13 residues. CDR1 is LGHNA and CDR2 is YSLEER in the germline V gene. V was pared by 5 bases and J by 5 bases, with 10 bases between. The CDR3 is CASSYRPQNIQYF. The CDR3 nucleotides are TGCGCCAGCAGCTACCGACCGCAAAACATTCAGTACTTC.

Ten or more counts support this clonotype. This sequence joins TRBV2 and TRBJ2-1; D unresolved. Per the germline V gene, CDR1 is SNHLY and CDR2 is FYNNEI. Trimming shortened V by 8 bases and J by 0 bases, and 11 bases separated the two germline ends. The CDR3 extends over 14 amino acids. The CDR3 DNA follows: TGTGCCAGCCAAAAGGCGAGCTCCTACAATGAGCAGTTCTTC. Translating gives CASQKASSYNEQFF.

This clonotype has a handful of counts. The chain uses TRBV5-1 and TRBJ1-2, with D maybe TRBD1 (5 bases). The CDR3 loop spans 13 amino acids. V was trimmed by 3 bases and J by 6 bases, leaving 12 bases between them. CDR1 SGHRS and CDR2 YFSETQ come from the germline V gene. The CDR3 sequence is CASSWGSRDGYTF. The CDR3 DNA reads as TGCGCCAGCAGCTGGGGGAGCAGAGATGGCTACACCTTC.

The rearrangement joins TRBV4-2 to TRBJ2-2; possibly TRBD1 for D (7 bases). CDR3 length: 18 residues. Per germline, CDR1 LGHNA and CDR2 YNFKEQ. Trimming shortened V by 3 bases and J by 7 bases, and 24 bases separated the two germline ends. The CDR3 nucleotides are TGTGCCAGCAGCCACAGGACAGGCGGGGTCAAAAGGGGCGGGGAGCTGTTTTTT. It specifies CASSHRTGGVKRGGELFF.

The chain employs TRBV11-2 and TRBJ2-6, with D uncertain. Deletions cut 3 bases from V and 0 bases from J, with 12 bases between. Germline CDR1 reads SGHAT; CDR2 reads FQNNGV. This CDR3 is 17 amino acids long. CDR3 DNA sequence: TGTGCCAGCAGCTTCCTCCAGGAGAGCTCTGGGGCCAACGTCCTGACTTTC. Its protein product is CASSFLQESSGANVLTF.

This rearrangement joins TRBV4-2 to TRBJ2-4; the match to TRBD2 covers 11 bases. V dropped 4 bases and J dropped 8; count of bases not matched to a gene: 7. Germline CDR1 LGHNA, CDR2 YNFKEQ. The CDR3 loop spans 15 amino acids. In DNA form, the CDR3 reads TGTGCCAGCAGCCTAGAGACTAGCGGGGTATACATTCAGTACTTC. This encodes CASSLETSGVYIQYF.

V is TRBV11-3 and J is TRBJ2-2; D perhaps matches TRBD2 (5 bases). The length of the CDR3 is 14 residues. V lost 5 bases and J 4 bases, leaving 11 bases between the germline ends. The V gene's germline CDR1 is SGHNT and CDR2 YENEEA. This CDR3 reads CASSKGLSTGELFF. CDR3 bases: TGTGCCAGCAGCAAAGGACTGAGCACCGGGGAGCTGTTTTTT.

This clonotype appeared a few times. V usage is TRBV6-4 and J usage is TRBJ1-5, with D possibly matching TRBD1 (6 bases). The length of the CDR3 is 13 residues. CDR1 and CDR2 (germline): MRHNA, SNTAGT. V lost 2 bases and J lost 7, with 9 bases in between. The CDR3 DNA follows: TGTGCCAGCAGTGACGAAAGGGGGCAGCCCCAGCATTTT. This translates into CASSDERGQPQHF.

This clonotype showed up just a few times. The chain is built from TRBV12-3 or TRBV12-4 and TRBJ2-1; D not resolved. The V gene lost 6 bases and the J gene lost 2 bases, with 11 bases spanning the gap. The CDR3 covers 14 residues. The CDR3 DNA follows: TGTGCCAGCAGGCTCTTCGGAGCCTACAATGAGCAGTTCTTC. Translated: CASRLFGAYNEQFF.

Concerning this clonotype itself: This may stem from a read error, because a much larger clone lies one nucleotide away. Because it lacks the conserved phenylalanine or tryptophan at the end, this CDR3 is likely a read error. The chain employs TRBV11-2 and TRBJ2-2; 11 bases match TRBD1. Trimming removed 4 bases from V and 5 bases from J; junction bases left unmatched: 3. Germline V gives CDR1 SGHAT, CDR2 FQNNGV. The CDR3 length is 15 residues. CDR3 loop: CASSWTGGKTGELFY. As DNA, the CDR3 is TGTGCCAGCAGCTGGACAGGGGGCAAAACCGGGGAGCTGTTTTAT.

This clonotype was observed a handful of times. The chain combines TRBV6-5 with TRBJ1-2; possible D gene TRBD1, 6 bases. The CDR3 covers 15 residues. Germline-derived CDR1 and CDR2 are MNHEY and SVGAGI. Trimming took 0 bases from V and 8 from J, leaving 16 bases between them. The CDR3 is CASSYSNGGPGGYTF. As DNA, the CDR3 is TGTGCCAGCAGTTACTCGAACGGGGGGCCAGGAGGCTACACCTTC.

This clonotype was seen many times. V and J are TRBV10-3 and TRBJ2-1; D is unclear. The V gene lost 0 bases and the J gene lost 10 bases, with 13 bases spanning the gap. Germline V gives CDR1 ENHRY, CDR2 SYGVKD. This CDR3 has 14 amino acids. CDR3 loop: CAISESERAGEQFF. In DNA, the CDR3 is TGTGCCATCAGTGAGTCAGAAAGGGCCGGAGAGCAGTTCTTC.

This clonotype was recorded at least ten times. The chain links TRBV5-1 to TRBJ2-3; the D gene is possibly TRBD2 (6 bases). The CDR3 runs to 17 residues. Per the germline V gene, CDR1 is SGHRS and CDR2 is YFSETQ. Trimming pared 1 base from V and 4 bases from J, leaving 19 bases between. CDR3 in amino acids: CASSLRRGLSSADTQYF. The CDR3 DNA reads TGCGCCAGCAGCTTGAGGCGGGGACTGAGTAGCGCAGATACGCAGTATTTT.

The chain carries TRBV7-2 and TRBJ1-6; D not certain. Germline lookup yields CDR1 SGHTA and CDR2 FQGNSA. CDR3 length equals 16 residues. V gave up 2 bases and J gave up 5 bases, with 13 bases separating them. For the CDR3, the DNA is TGTGCCAGCAGCTTAATTTTGGCAGACAATAATTCACCCCTCCACTTT. Translating it yields CASSLILADNNSPLHF.

The J gene is TRBJ2-4, the V gene TRBV29-1; 8 positions match TRBD1. V shed 6 bases and J 0 bases; nucleotides not matched to a gene: 4. This CDR3 is built from 14 residues. CDR1 is SQVTM, CDR2 ANQGSEA, per germline. CDR3: CSVQGVVAKNIQYF. The CDR3 bases are TGCAGCGTACAGGGGGTAGTAGCCAAAAACATTCAGTACTTC.

This clonotype was counted ten times or more. The chain couples TRBV29-1 to TRBJ2-5, with D possibly being TRBD1 (7 bases). The germline gives CDR1 SQVTM, CDR2 ANQGSEA. V shed 3 bases and J shed 3 bases, with 20 bases lying between them. The CDR3 has 16 residues. CDR3 residues: CSVDGTLYRGEETQYF. CDR3 DNA: TGCAGCGTTGATGGGACTCTATACAGGGGCGAAGAGACCCAGTACTTC.

This clonotype occurred a few times. CDR3 DNA sequence: TGTGCCAGCAGTCACAGGGGGTTAGGCACCGGGGAGCTGTTTTTT. Protein product: CASSHRGLGTGELFF. The chain links TRBV12-3 or TRBV12-4 to TRBJ2-2; 8 nucleotides match TRBD1. The V segment lost 5 bases and the J segment 4 bases; nucleotides outside the gene matches: 6. The CDR3 covers 15 residues.

In this sample, this clonotype turned up a few times. This chain joins TRBV7-2 and TRBJ2-1; 8 bases map to TRBD2. With V trimmed by 5 bases and J by 3 bases, 6 bases remained unmatched. CDR3 length: 15 amino acids. Germline values: CDR1 SGHTA, CDR2 FQGNSA. The CDR3 protein is CASSPGGASYNEQFF. For the CDR3, the DNA is TGTGCCAGCAGCCCCGGGGGGGCTAGCTACAATGAGCAGTTCTTC.

This clonotype was counted many times. The V gene is TRBV29-1, the J gene TRBJ2-2, with 9 bases aligning to TRBD1. There are 17 residues in the CDR3. The trim removed 0 bases at V and 7 bases at J, leaving 12 bases unmatched. The V gene's germline CDR1 is SQVTM and CDR2 ANQGSEA. The CDR3 loop is CSVEEGDRVSPVGELFF. The CDR3 nucleotides read TGCAGCGTTGAAGAAGGGGACAGGGTCTCTCCGGTCGGGGAGCTGTTTTTT.